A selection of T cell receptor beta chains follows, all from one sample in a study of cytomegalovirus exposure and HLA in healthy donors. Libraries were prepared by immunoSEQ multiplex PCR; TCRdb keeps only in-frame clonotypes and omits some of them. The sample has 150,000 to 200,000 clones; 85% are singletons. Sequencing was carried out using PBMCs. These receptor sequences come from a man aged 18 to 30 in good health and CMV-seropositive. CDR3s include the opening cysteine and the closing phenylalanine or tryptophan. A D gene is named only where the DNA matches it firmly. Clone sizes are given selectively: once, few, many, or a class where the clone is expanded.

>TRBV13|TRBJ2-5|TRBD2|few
CASSFSAIGTSSRETQYF
TGTGCCAGCAGCTTTTCCGCCATAGGGACTAGCAGCAGGGAGACCCAGTACTTC
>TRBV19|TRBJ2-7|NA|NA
CASSRFGDRASYEQYF
TGTGCCAGCAGCCGGTTCGGCGACAGAGCTTCCTACGAGCAGTACTTC
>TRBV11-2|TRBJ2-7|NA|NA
CASSLGSSAYEQYF
TGTGCCAGCAGCTTAGGGTCATCGGCCTACGAGCAGTACTTC
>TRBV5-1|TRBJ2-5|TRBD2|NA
CASSFGSMTSGAETQYF
TGCGCCAGCAGTTTTGGGTCAATGACTAGCGGGGCGGAGACCCAGTACTTC
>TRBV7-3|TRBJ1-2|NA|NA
CASSPGPTGYGYTF
TGTGCCAGCAGCCCCGGGCCCACAGGCTATGGCTACACCTTC
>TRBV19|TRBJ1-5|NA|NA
CASAAGVVSNQPQHF
TGTGCCAGTGCCGCCGGGGTAGTGAGCAATCAGCCCCAGCATTTT
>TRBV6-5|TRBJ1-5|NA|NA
CASSLGYPGSGQPQHF
TGTGCCAGCAGTTTAGGGTATCCAGGGTCAGGTCAGCCCCAGCATTTT
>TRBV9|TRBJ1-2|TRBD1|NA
CASSASRQGVNYGYTF
TGTGCCAGCAGCGCCTCTAGACAGGGAGTAAACTATGGCTACACCTTC
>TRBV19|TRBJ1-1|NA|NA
CASSMVWADTEAFF
TGTGCCAGTAGTATGGTATGGGCCGACACTGAAGCTTTCTTT
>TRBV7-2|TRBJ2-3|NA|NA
CASSLGAGSTHTDTQYF
TGTGCCAGCAGCTTGGGGGCAGGCAGCACCCACACAGATACGCAGTATTTT
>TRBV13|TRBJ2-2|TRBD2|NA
CASSAGTSGELFF
TGTGCCAGCAGCGCCGGGACTAGCGGGGAGCTGTTTTTT
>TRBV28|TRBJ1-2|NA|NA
CASSSLDGYTF
TGTGCCAGCAGTAGCTTGGATGGCTACACCTTC
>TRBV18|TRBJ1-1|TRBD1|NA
CASSDRETEAFF
TGTGCCAGCTCAGACAGGGAGACTGAAGCTTTCTTT
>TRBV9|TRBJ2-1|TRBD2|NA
CASSVELADLLNEQFF
TGTGCCAGCAGCGTAGAACTAGCGGACCTCTTGAATGAGCAGTTCTTC
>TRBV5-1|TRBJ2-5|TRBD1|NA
CASSEGQGSETQYF
TGCGCCAGCAGCGAGGGACAGGGTTCAGAGACCCAGTACTTC
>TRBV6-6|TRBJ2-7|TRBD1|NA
CASTKGAGNLEQYF
TGTGCCAGCACTAAGGGGGCAGGGAACCTCGAGCAGTACTTC
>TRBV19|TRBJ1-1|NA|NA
CASSIAGQIEAFF
TGTGCCAGTAGTATAGCCGGACAGATTGAAGCTTTCTTT
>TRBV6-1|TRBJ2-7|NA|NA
CASSDFERPPSYEQYF
TGTGCCAGCAGTGATTTCGAGCGGCCACCCTCCTACGAGCAGTACTTC
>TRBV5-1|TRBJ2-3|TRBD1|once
CASSLGTGREDTQYF
TGCGCCAGCAGCTTGGGGACAGGCCGAGAGGATACGCAGTATTTT
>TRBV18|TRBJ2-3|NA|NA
CASSQLLGDTQYF
TGTGCCAGCTCCCAGCTGCTAGGAGATACGCAGTATTTT
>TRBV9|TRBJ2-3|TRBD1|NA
CASSATVGQGVPDTQYF
TGTGCCAGCAGCGCAACCGTGGGACAGGGGGTCCCAGATACGCAGTATTTT
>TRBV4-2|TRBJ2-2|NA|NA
CAVRQVKGTGELFF
TGTGCCGTACGACAGGTTAAAGGAACCGGGGAGCTGTTTTTT
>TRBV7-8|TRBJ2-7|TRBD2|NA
CASSQFSGEIYEQYF
TGTGCCAGCAGCCAATTTAGCGGGGAGATCTACGAGCAGTACTTC
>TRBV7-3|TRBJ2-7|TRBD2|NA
CASSLTGGNLPYEQYF
TGTGCCAGCAGCTTAACGGGGGGGAACCTTCCCTACGAGCAGTACTTC
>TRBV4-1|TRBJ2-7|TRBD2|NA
CASSQDPTSGGPYEQYF
TGCGCCAGCAGCCAAGACCCTACTAGCGGAGGTCCCTACGAGCAGTACTTC
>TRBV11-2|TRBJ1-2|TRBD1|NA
CASSLRSGGNYGYTF
TGTGCCAGCAGCTTAAGGTCAGGGGGGAACTATGGCTACACCTTC
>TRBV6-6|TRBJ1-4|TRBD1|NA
CASSPWGQINEKLFF
TGTGCCAGCAGTCCTTGGGGACAGATTAATGAAAAACTGTTTTTT
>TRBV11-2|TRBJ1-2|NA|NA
CASSFKGDGYTF
TGTGCCAGCAGCTTTAAGGGAGATGGCTACACCTTC
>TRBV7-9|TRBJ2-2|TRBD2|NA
CASSLIVGGGPGTGELFF
TGTGCCAGCAGCTTAATCGTCGGCGGGGGGCCAGGCACCGGGGAGCTGTTTTTT
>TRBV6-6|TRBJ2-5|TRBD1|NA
CASSRGPQETQYF
TGTGCCAGCAGCAGGGGGCCCCAAGAGACCCAGTACTTC
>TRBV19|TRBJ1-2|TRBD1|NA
CASSMSTGGGYGYTF
TGTGCCAGTAGTATGTCGACAGGGGGCGGTTATGGCTACACCTTC
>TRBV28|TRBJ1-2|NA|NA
CASSLAGTLSGYTF
TGTGCCAGCAGTTTAGCAGGGACTCTTTCTGGCTACACCTTC
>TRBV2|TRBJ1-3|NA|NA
CASSPDSGNTIYF
TGTGCCAGCAGTCCAGATTCTGGAAACACCATATATTTT
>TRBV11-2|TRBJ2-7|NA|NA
CASSPRLIYEQYF
TGTGCCAGCAGTCCGCGGCTTATCTACGAGCAGTACTTC
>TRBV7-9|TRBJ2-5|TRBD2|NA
CASANPGTSQETQYF
TGTGCCAGCGCCAATCCCGGGACTAGCCAAGAGACCCAGTACTTC
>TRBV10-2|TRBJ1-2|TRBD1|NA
CASRIDRGHGYTF
TGCGCCAGCAGGATTGACAGGGGGCATGGCTACACCTTC
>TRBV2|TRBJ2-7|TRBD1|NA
CASSEGQSWSGQYF
TGTGCCAGCAGTGAGGGACAGAGCTGGTCTGGGCAGTACTTC
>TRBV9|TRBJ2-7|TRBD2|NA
CASSPRTSGYEQYF
TGTGCCAGCAGCCCCCGGACTAGCGGCTACGAGCAGTACTTC
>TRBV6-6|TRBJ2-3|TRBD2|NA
CASSYLAGSSTDTQYF
TGTGCCAGCAGTTATCTAGCGGGGTCTAGCACAGATACGCAGTATTTT
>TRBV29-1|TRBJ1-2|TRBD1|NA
CSVVLGQGLRGYTF
TGCAGCGTTGTTTTGGGACAGGGTCTAAGGGGCTACACCTTC
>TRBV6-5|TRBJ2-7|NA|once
CASSGGLSYEQYF
TGTGCCAGCAGTGGTGGACTGTCCTACGAGCAGTACTTC
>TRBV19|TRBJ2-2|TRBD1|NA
CASSPTGAAGELFF
TGTGCCAGTAGTCCGACAGGGGCGGCCGGGGAGCTGTTTTTT
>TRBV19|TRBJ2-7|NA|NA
CASSPRLGGAYEQYF
TGTGCCAGTAGTCCAAGGTTGGGGGGAGCCTACGAGCAGTACTTC
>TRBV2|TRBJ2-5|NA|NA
CASSVSSVQEAQYF
TGTGCCAGCAGCGTGTCCTCTGTACAAGAGGCCCAGTACTTC
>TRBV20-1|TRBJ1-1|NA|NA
CSGTRNTEAFF
TGCAGTGGGACAAGGAACACTGAAGCTTTCTTT
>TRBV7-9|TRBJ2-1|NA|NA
CASSLGPVYNEQFF
TGTGCCAGCAGCTTGGGGCCGGTCTACAATGAGCAGTTCTTC
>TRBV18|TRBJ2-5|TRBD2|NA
CASSPGASGGETQYF
TGTGCCAGCTCACCTGGCGCTAGCGGGGGAGAGACCCAGTACTTC
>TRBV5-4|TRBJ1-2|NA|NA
CASSRNPGSYGYTF
TGTGCCAGCAGCCGAAATCCGGGGAGCTATGGCTACACCTTC
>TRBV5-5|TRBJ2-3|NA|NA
CASSSALQGYSTDTQYF
TGTGCCAGCAGCTCCGCGTTACAGGGATACAGCACAGATACGCAGTATTTT
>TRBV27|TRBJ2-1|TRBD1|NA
CASSPMAPGTGSVWLLF
TGTGCCAGCAGCCCAATGGCCCCCGGGACAGGGTCAGTATGGTTGCTCTTC
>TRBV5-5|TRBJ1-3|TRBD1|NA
CASSQNQGASNTIYF
TGTGCCAGCAGCCAAAACCAGGGGGCTAGTAACACCATATATTTT
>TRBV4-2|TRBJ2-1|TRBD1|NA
CASSQEADRADEQFF
TGTGCCAGCAGCCAAGAAGCGGACAGGGCCGATGAGCAGTTCTTC
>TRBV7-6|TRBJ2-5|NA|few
CASSSTQETQYF
TGTGCCAGCAGCTCTACCCAAGAGACCCAGTACTTC
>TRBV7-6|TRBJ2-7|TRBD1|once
CASSLRDSSSYEQYF
TGTGCCAGCAGCTTGAGGGACAGTAGCTCCTACGAGCAGTACTTC
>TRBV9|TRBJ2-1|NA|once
CASSVGGGPVNEQFF
TGTGCCAGCAGCGTAGGGGGGGGCCCAGTTAATGAGCAGTTCTTC